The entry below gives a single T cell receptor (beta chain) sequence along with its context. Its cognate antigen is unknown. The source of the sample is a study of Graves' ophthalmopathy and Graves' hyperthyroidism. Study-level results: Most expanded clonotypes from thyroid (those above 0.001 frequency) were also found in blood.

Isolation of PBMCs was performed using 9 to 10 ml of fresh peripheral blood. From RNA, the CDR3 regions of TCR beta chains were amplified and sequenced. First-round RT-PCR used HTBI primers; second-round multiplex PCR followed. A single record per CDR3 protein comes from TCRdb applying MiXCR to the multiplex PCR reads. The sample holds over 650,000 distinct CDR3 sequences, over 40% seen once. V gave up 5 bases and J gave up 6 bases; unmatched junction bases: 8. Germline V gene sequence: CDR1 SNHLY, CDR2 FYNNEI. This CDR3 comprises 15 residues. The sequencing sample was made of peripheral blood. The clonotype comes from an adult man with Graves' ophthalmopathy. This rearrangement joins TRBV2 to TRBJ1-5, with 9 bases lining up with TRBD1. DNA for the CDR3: TGTGCCAGCAGTACGGGACAGGGAGGGGCTCAGCCCCAGCATTTT. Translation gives CASSTGQGGAQPQHF.